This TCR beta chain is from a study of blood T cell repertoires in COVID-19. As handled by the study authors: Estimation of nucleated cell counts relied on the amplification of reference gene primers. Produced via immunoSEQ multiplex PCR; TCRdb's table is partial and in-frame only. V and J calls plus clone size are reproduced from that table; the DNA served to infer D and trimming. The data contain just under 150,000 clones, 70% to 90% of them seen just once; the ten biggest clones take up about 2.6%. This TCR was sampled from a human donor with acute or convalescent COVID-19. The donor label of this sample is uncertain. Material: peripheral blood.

DNA for the CDR3: TGTGCCAGCAGTCCAGCGGGGGCCTACACCTACGAGCAGTACTTC. Protein sequence: CASSPAGAYTYEQYF. This chain uses TRBV28 with TRBJ2-7, with 8 bases identical to TRBD2. V was pared by 5 bases and J by 2 bases, with 8 bases of the junction left unmatched. CDR1 and CDR2 from the germline V gene are MDHEN and SYDVKM. The CDR3 runs 15 residues. The whole variable domain, filled in from reference TRBV28 and TRBJ2-7, reads DVKVTQSSRYLVKRTGEKVFLECVQDMDHENMFWYRQDPGLGLRLIYFSYDVKMKEKGDIPEGYSVSREKKERFSLILESASTNQTSMYLCASSPAGAYTYEQYFGPGTRLTVT.